This T cell receptor (beta chain) derives from a study of shared T cell receptors in the human thymus. Trimming cost V 7 bases and J 2 bases, with 12 bases left between them. This CDR3 has 13 residues. From germline, CDR1 is SGDLS and CDR2 YYNGEE. The repertoire was sequenced with immunoSEQ multiplex PCR; TCRdb's copy has only in-frame clones and lacks some. Seen here are hundreds of thousands of clones, 80% to 90% observed once, and the top ten hold 0.008% to 0.011%. Regarding this clone: Other DNA variants within this sample encode the same CDR3.

The data were also submitted as part of a second study, on human thymus T cells. That source reports: Thymus tissue was removed during corrective cardiac surgery. Thymic repertoires overlap heavily among unrelated individuals, related research has reported.

The specimen was thymocytes. The source of this sequence is a girl in the first two years of life with a congenital heart defect. The chain couples TRBV9 to TRBJ1-1; D gene unclear. The CDR3 region has the DNA TGTGCCAGCTCCGTGGCCCCCAACACTGAAGCTTTCTTT. This gives the protein CASSVAPNTEAFF.